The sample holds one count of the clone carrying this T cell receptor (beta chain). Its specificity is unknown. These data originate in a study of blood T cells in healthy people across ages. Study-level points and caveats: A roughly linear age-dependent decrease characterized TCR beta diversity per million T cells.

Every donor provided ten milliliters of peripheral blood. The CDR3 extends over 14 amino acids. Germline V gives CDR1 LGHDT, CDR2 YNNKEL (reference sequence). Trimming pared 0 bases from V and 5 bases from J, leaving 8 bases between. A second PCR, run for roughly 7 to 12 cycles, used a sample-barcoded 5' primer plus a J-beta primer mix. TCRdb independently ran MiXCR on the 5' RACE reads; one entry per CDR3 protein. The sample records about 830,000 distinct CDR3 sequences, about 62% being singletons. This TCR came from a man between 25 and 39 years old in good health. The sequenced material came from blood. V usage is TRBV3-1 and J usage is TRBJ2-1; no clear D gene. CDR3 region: CASSQDSIHNEQFF. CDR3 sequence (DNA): TGTGCCAGCAGCCAAGACAGTATTCACAATGAGCAGTTCTTC.